This record concerns one T cell receptor beta chain sequence. What it binds is not known. This CDR3 is 12 amino acids long. The V and J ends lost 8 bases and 10 bases respectively, with 15 bases between them. TCRalpha and TCRbeta libraries used 5'RACE with constant-segment primers and UMIs. From the 5' RACE reads, TCRdb called clonotypes with MiXCR, one entry per CDR3 protein. The profile shows approximately 290,000 distinct CDR3 sequences, just under 20% of them singletons. The sample comes from a study of T-cell memory formation after mild COVID-19. Looking at the study overall: Largely, TCR clusters stayed within a single donor. Study outcomes and limitations: Day 15 to 85 contracting clones showed balanced CD4/CD8; day 15 to 37 expanders favored CD4+.

This TCR was recovered from a young man who had mild COVID-19 (a few samples of this study predate the infection). Cell type and time point are not known. This rearrangement joins TRBV12-3 or TRBV12-4 to TRBJ2-1; TRBD1 might be the D (5 bases). The sequenced material came from PBMCs or a T cell subset sorted from them (not recorded which). DNA of the CDR3: TGTGCCAGCGGTACCCTAGGGGCCGAGCAGTTCTTC. Translation: CASGTLGAEQFF.